The next 26 T cell receptor beta chains were all read from a single sample in a study of cytomegalovirus exposure and HLA in healthy donors. The PCR made use of 60 Vbeta and 13 Jbeta primers. Here immunoSEQ multiplex PCR was the method, and the copy in TCRdb shows in-frame clones only, minus some. The sample has approximately 59,000 clones, about two thirds seen once. The source material was PBMCs. Receptor source: a middle-aged man in good health and CMV-seropositive.

Only one count was recorded for this clone. The chain combines TRBV4-1 with TRBJ1-2; D is undetermined. V was cut by 1 base and J by 6 bases, with 6 bases left in between. The CDR3 runs to 12 residues. Germline V gives CDR1 MGHRA, CDR2 YSYEKL. CDR3: CASSQGLNGYTF. For the CDR3, the DNA is TGCGCCAGCAGCCAAGGTTTAAATGGCTACACCTTC.

This clone showed up just a few times. The CDR3 is CASSQGLDYGYTF. The CDR3 DNA reads as TGCGCCAGCAGCCAAGGTCTTGACTATGGCTACACCTTC. The chain recombines TRBV4-1 with TRBJ1-2; D is unresolved. V lost 1 base and J 3 bases, leaving 6 bases between the germline ends. Per the germline V gene, CDR1 is MGHRA and CDR2 is YSYEKL. The CDR3 covers 13 residues.

The rearrangement joins TRBV30 to TRBJ2-2; D might be TRBD2 (6 bases). Trimming cost V 4 bases and J 4 bases, with 10 bases left between them. The CDR3 is 13 residues long. Germline loops: CDR1 GTSNPN, CDR2 SVGIG (reference sequence). The CDR3: CAWKTSSTGELFF. The CDR3 bases are TGTGCCTGGAAAACTAGCAGCACCGGGGAGCTGTTTTTT. The whole variable domain, remainder taken from reference TRBV30 and TRBJ2-2, is SQTIHQWPATLVQPVGSPLSLECTVEGTSNPNLYWYRQAAGRGLQLLFYSVGIGQISSEVPQNLSASRPQDRQFILSSKKLLLSDSGFYLCAWKTSSTGELFFGEGSRLTVL.

V usage is TRBV4-3 and J usage is TRBJ1-6; 7 positions agree with TRBD1. Germline values: CDR1 LGHNA, CDR2 YSLEER. There are 16 residues in the CDR3. V lost 3 bases to trimming and J lost 2 bases; unmatched junction nucleotides: 4. Here the CDR3 reads CASSHLTGTYNSPLHF. The CDR3 DNA is TGCGCCAGCAGCCATCTGACAGGGACCTATAATTCACCCCTCCACTTT.

This chain connects TRBV7-9 to TRBJ1-6; 10 bases match TRBD1. Germline V gene lookup returns CDR1 SEHNR and CDR2 FQNEAQ (reference sequence). With V trimmed by 3 bases and J by 8 bases, 4 bases remained unmatched. CDR3 length: 15 residues. The CDR3 region has the DNA TGTGCCAGCAGCTTTGAGACAGGGGGCGATTCACCCCTCCACTTT. Its protein is CASSFETGGDSPLHF.

The sample holds a few counts of this clone. The same CDR3 is also encoded by other DNA sequences in this sample. The rearrangement joins TRBV18 to TRBJ2-7; 10 bases agree with TRBD2. Per germline, CDR1 KGHSH and CDR2 LQKENI. The CDR3 extends over 14 amino acids. The V segment lost 2 bases and the J segment 4 bases; nucleotides outside the gene matches: 2. The CDR3 DNA follows: TGTGCCAGCTCACCAGCTAGCGGGAGTTACGAGCAGTACTTC. Its translation: CASSPASGSYEQYF.

The V gene is TRBV6-6, the J gene TRBJ1-2, with D hard to call. This CDR3 spans 12 amino acids. Germline V gene sequence: CDR1 MNHNY, CDR2 SVGAGI (reference sequence). V lost 2 bases to trimming and J lost 6 bases, with 7 bases between them. This CDR3 is CASSYGDDGYTF. The CDR3 DNA follows: TGTGCCAGCAGTTACGGAGACGATGGCTACACCTTC.

The V gene is TRBV14, the J gene TRBJ2-2; the D is unclear. CDR1 and CDR2 (germline): SGHDN, FVKESK. Trimming took 1 base from V and 5 from J, leaving 5 bases between them. CDR3 size: 13 residues. The CDR3 nucleotides are TGTGCCAGCAGCCAAGTGAGAACCGGGGAGCTGTTTTTT. Protein: CASSQVRTGELFF.

The chain links TRBV5-5 to TRBJ1-4; 10 positions agree with TRBD1. In germline, CDR1 is SGHKS, CDR2 YYEKEE (reference sequence). The length of the CDR3 is 15 residues. V dropped 2 bases and J dropped 7; count of bases not matched to a gene: 5. Here the CDR3 DNA reads TGTGCCAGCAGCTTCCCGGGACAGGGGTTTGAAAAACTGTTTTTT. It specifies CASSFPGQGFEKLFF.

The CDR3 spells CSAPGGGYTF. The CDR3 DNA sequence: TGCAGTGCTCCAGGGGGTGGCTACACCTTC. V is TRBV20-1 and J is TRBJ1-2; 7 bases align to TRBD1. V was pared by 5 bases and J by 7 bases, with 1 base of the junction left unmatched. CDR3 length: 10 amino acids. Germline loops: CDR1 DFQATT, CDR2 SNEGSKA (reference sequence).

The gene calls are TRBV2 and TRBJ2-6; maybe TRBD1 (6 bases). CDR1 is SNHLY, CDR2 FYNNEI, per germline. V was shortened by 8 bases and J by 0 bases, with 8 bases between the two germline ends. The CDR3 covers 14 residues. The CDR3 DNA reads as TGTGCCAGCCACAGGGACTCTGGGGCCAACGTCCTGACTTTC. Protein sequence: CASHRDSGANVLTF.

There are a few counts of this clone. The V call is TRBV6-4, the J call TRBJ2-2, with D perhaps TRBD1 (6 bases). The CDR3 spans 14 residues. The germline V and J ends were trimmed by 4 bases and 5 bases, with 11 bases remaining between them. Germline V gene lookup returns CDR1 MRHNA and CDR2 SNTAGT. The CDR3 protein is CASSAEGTTGELFF. In nucleotides, the CDR3 is TGTGCCAGCAGTGCAGAGGGGACAACCGGGGAGCTGTTTTTT.

The V and J genes are TRBV18 and TRBJ2-7; 7 nucleotides match TRBD1. Germline loops: CDR1 KGHSH, CDR2 LQKENI. This CDR3 is built from 16 residues. The J segment lost 0 bases and the V segment lost 3 bases, leaving 8 bases of the junction unmatched. The DNA of the CDR3 is TGTGCCAGCTCACCTCTGACAGGGAGTGCCTCCTACGAGCAGTACTTC. Protein product: CASSPLTGSASYEQYF.

The rearrangement uses TRBV7-2 and TRBJ2-7; D is perhaps TRBD2 (6 bases). Germline V CDR1 and CDR2: SGHTA, FQGNSA. The V end lost 0 bases, the J end lost 2 bases, and 14 bases lay between the germline ends. The CDR3 length is 16 residues. CDR3 sequence: CASSLAGGWATYEQYF. The CDR3 DNA reads as TGTGCCAGCAGCTTAGCTGGGGGGTGGGCAACCTACGAGCAGTACTTC.

This sequence joins TRBV7-2 and TRBJ2-4; 7 nucleotides align to TRBD2. CDR1 and CDR2 from the germline V gene are SGHTA and FQGNSA. The trim removed 2 bases at V and 8 bases at J, leaving 6 bases unmatched. CDR3 length: 14 amino acids. The CDR3 spells CASSLLGGKDIQYF. The CDR3 DNA is TGTGCCAGCAGCTTATTGGGGGGGAAGGACATTCAGTACTTC.

In this sample, this clone turned up once. CDR3 sequence (DNA): TGCAGCGTCCCTAGGGCCGGGACAGGGGTCTACAATGAGCAGTTCTTC. This codes for CSVPRAGTGVYNEQFF. V usage is TRBV29-1 and J usage is TRBJ2-1; 10 nucleotides match TRBD1. With 6 bases clipped from V and 3 bases from J, the junction kept 11 bases outside the gene matches. CDR3 size: 16 residues. Germline V lookup: CDR1 SQVTM, CDR2 ANQGSEA.

The genes are TRBV10-3 and TRBJ2-1; no clear D gene. V lost 3 bases, J lost 0 bases, and 6 bases lay in between. This CDR3 is built from 14 residues. CDR1 and CDR2 from the germline V gene are ENHRY and SYGVKD. CDR3 sequence reads: CAISDTSSYNEQFF. The CDR3 bases are TGTGCCATCAGTGACACGAGCTCCTACAATGAGCAGTTCTTC.

This chain uses TRBV27 with TRBJ1-2; 9 nucleotides align to TRBD1. The CDR3 loop spans 15 amino acids. CDR1 and CDR2 from the germline V gene are MNHEY and SMNVEV (reference sequence). V lost 5 bases, J lost 3 bases, and 7 bases stayed unmatched. The CDR3 reads CASSRQGQGYYGYTF. Here the CDR3 DNA reads TGTGCCAGCAGTCGTCAGGGACAGGGATACTATGGCTACACCTTC.

The table lists this clone with a count of one. The V call is TRBV11-2, the J call TRBJ2-7; 14 bases are a match to TRBD2. The CDR3 contains 16 residues. CDR1 and CDR2 from the germline V gene are SGHAT and FQNNGV. After removal of 4 bases from V and 2 bases from J, the junction contained 4 bases not matched to a gene. The CDR3 sequence is CASSSGTSGSPYEQYF. CDR3 sequence (DNA): TGTGCCAGCAGCTCAGGGACTAGCGGGAGCCCCTACGAGCAGTACTTC.

The J gene is TRBJ2-1, the V gene TRBV20-1; D gene unclear. CDR3 length equals 11 residues. V was pared by 3 bases and J by 7 bases, with 7 bases between. Germline CDR1 DFQATT, CDR2 SNEGSKA (reference sequence). The CDR3 bases are TGCAGTGCTAGGCTAGGAAATGAGCAGTTCTTC. This gives the protein CSARLGNEQFF.

The sample holds a few counts of this clone. The rearrangement links TRBV27 to TRBJ1-6; D is unresolved. CDR3 length: 15 amino acids. Looked up from germline, CDR1 is MNHEY and CDR2 is SMNVEV (reference sequence). The V and J ends lost 5 bases and 9 bases respectively, with 17 bases between them. CDR3 protein: CASSRLREKGSPLHF. CDR3 DNA: TGTGCCAGCAGTAGGTTGCGGGAAAAAGGTTCACCCCTCCACTTT.

The V call is TRBV19, the J call TRBJ2-2; tentatively, D is TRBD2 (6 bases). Per the germline V gene, CDR1 is LNHDA and CDR2 is SQIVND (reference sequence). The CDR3 runs to 16 residues. The V gene lost 9 bases and the J gene lost 0 bases, with 17 bases spanning the gap. CDR3 in DNA: TGTGCCAGCCTCCGGGGGTGGGAGGCGAACACCGGGGAGCTGTTTTTT. It translates to CASLRGWEANTGELFF.

This rearrangement joins TRBV7-9 to TRBJ1-2; D ambiguous. V was cut by 4 bases and J by 8 bases, with 14 bases left in between. Germline V gene data show CDR1 as SEHNR and CDR2 as FQNEAQ (reference sequence). The CDR3 is 13 residues long. This CDR3 is CASSSDDRGGYTF. The CDR3 nucleotides are TGTGCCAGCAGCTCGGACGACCGCGGGGGCTACACCTTC.

The chain is built from TRBV6-5 and TRBJ2-5; TRBD2 aligns across 9 bases. The length of the CDR3 is 14 residues. CDR1 is MNHEY, CDR2 SVGAGI, per germline. V trimming: 5 bases; J trimming: 5 bases; junction bases outside the gene matches: 6. The CDR3 is CASSRGGAVETQYF. In DNA, the CDR3 is TGTGCCAGCAGTCGCGGGGGGGCCGTTGAGACCCAGTACTTC.

The chain recombines TRBV7-9 with TRBJ1-2, with D perhaps TRBD1 (6 bases). CDR3 length equals 13 residues. Germline V gene sequence: CDR1 SEHNR, CDR2 FQNEAQ (reference sequence). The V end lost 0 bases, the J end lost 14 bases, and 16 bases lay between the germline ends. The CDR3 DNA reads TGTGCCAGCAGCTTAGCGCTCGGGCAGGGGCATACCTTC. This codes for CASSLALGQGHTF.

The CDR3 DNA is TGCGCCAGCAGAGACCGGGACAGGGCCTATGGCTACACCTTC. It translates to CASRDRDRAYGYTF. V gene TRBV10-2 combines with J gene TRBJ1-2; the match to TRBD1 covers 9 bases. Germline CDR1 is WSHSY and CDR2 is SAAADI. This CDR3 comprises 14 residues. Germline trimming cut 6 bases from V and 4 bases from J; bases unmatched to any gene: 6.